A selection of T cell receptor beta chains follows, all from one sample in a study of cytomegalovirus exposure and HLA in healthy donors. The data were produced by immunoSEQ multiplex PCR, yet TCRdb's version contains in-frame clones alone and is incomplete. The sample contains 110,000 or so clones, around 95% of which appear only once. The sequencing input was PBMCs. These receptors were collected from a young woman in good health and CMV-seronegative. Each CDR3 is given with its conserved first and last residue. Each record gives: J gene, clone size, D gene, V gene, CDR3 DNA, CDR3 protein. A D gene is named only where the DNA matches it firmly. Not every row has a clone size; where given, it reads once, few, many or a size class.

J gene: TRBJ1-2; clone size: -; D gene: -; V gene: TRBV5-1; CDR3 DNA: TGCGCCAGCAGCTTCGGCCCCGCAGGGGAGAGCTACACCTTC; CDR3 protein: CASSFGPAGESYTF
J gene: TRBJ2-2; clone size: -; D gene: -; V gene: TRBV7-3; CDR3 DNA: TGTGCCAGCAGCTTAACCCTGACTAACACCGGGGAGCTGTTTTTT; CDR3 protein: CASSLTLTNTGELFF
J gene: TRBJ1-2; clone size: -; D gene: -; V gene: TRBV9; CDR3 DNA: TGTGCCAGCAGCGTTCACAGGGAAGCCTATGGCTACACCTTC; CDR3 protein: CASSVHREAYGYTF
J gene: TRBJ2-2; clone size: -; D gene: TRBD1; V gene: TRBV9; CDR3 DNA: TGTGCCAGCAGCTTACTTCCGGGACAGGGGACTTCCGGGGAGCTGTTTTTT; CDR3 protein: CASSLLPGQGTSGELFF
J gene: TRBJ1-2; clone size: -; D gene: -; V gene: TRBV5-1; CDR3 DNA: TGCGCCAGCAGCTTGGGCAGAACTAACTATGGCTACACCTTC; CDR3 protein: CASSLGRTNYGYTF
J gene: TRBJ2-7; clone size: -; D gene: -; V gene: TRBV30; CDR3 DNA: TGTGCCTGGAACCGGGCCTACGAGCAGTACTTC; CDR3 protein: CAWNRAYEQYF
J gene: TRBJ1-2; clone size: -; D gene: TRBD1; V gene: TRBV28; CDR3 DNA: TGTGCCAGCAGTTCCTCCCCCTTAGACAGGGCGGACACCTTC; CDR3 protein: CASSSSPLDRADTF
J gene: TRBJ1-1; clone size: -; D gene: TRBD1; V gene: TRBV5-1; CDR3 DNA: TGCGCCAGCAGCGGACAGGTCATGAACACTGAAGCTTTCTTT; CDR3 protein: CASSGQVMNTEAFF
J gene: TRBJ2-5; clone size: -; D gene: TRBD2; V gene: TRBV9; CDR3 DNA: TGTGCCAGCAGCGCCCAACTAGCGGAAGAGACCCAGTACTTC; CDR3 protein: CASSAQLAEETQYF
J gene: TRBJ2-1; clone size: -; D gene: TRBD1; V gene: TRBV10-3; CDR3 DNA: TGTGCCATCAGTCGAGACAGGGGGAATGAGCAGTTCTTC; CDR3 protein: CAISRDRGNEQFF
J gene: TRBJ2-1; clone size: -; D gene: TRBD2; V gene: TRBV19; CDR3 DNA: TGTGCCAGTACCGCCGGGGGGGTAACCTACAATGAGCAGTTCTTC; CDR3 protein: CASTAGGVTYNEQFF
J gene: TRBJ2-3; clone size: -; D gene: TRBD2; V gene: TRBV27; CDR3 DNA: TGTGCCAGCAGGGATCGGACTAGCGGGGCAGATACGCAGTATTTT; CDR3 protein: CASRDRTSGADTQYF
J gene: TRBJ1-1; clone size: -; D gene: -; V gene: TRBV7-2; CDR3 DNA: TGTGCCAGCAGCTCAGTACGGGGTATGAACACTGAAGCTTTCTTT; CDR3 protein: CASSSVRGMNTEAFF
J gene: TRBJ1-5; clone size: -; D gene: -; V gene: TRBV10-3; CDR3 DNA: TGTGCCATCAGCAAACAGGATCAGCCCCAGCATTTT; CDR3 protein: CAISKQDQPQHF
J gene: TRBJ2-5; clone size: -; D gene: -; V gene: TRBV15; CDR3 DNA: TGTGCCAGCAGCCTGACGGAGGGAGAGACCCAGTACTTC; CDR3 protein: CASSLTEGETQYF
J gene: TRBJ2-2; clone size: -; D gene: -; V gene: TRBV4-2; CDR3 DNA: TGTGCCAGCAGCCAAGTGGCCTTAGGTGGGGGGACTTTCACCGGGGAGCTGTTTTTT; CDR3 protein: CASSQVALGGGTFTGELFF
J gene: TRBJ2-3; clone size: -; D gene: TRBD2; V gene: TRBV19; CDR3 DNA: TGTGCCAGTGACGGACTAGCGGGGCGCACAGATACGCAGTATTTT; CDR3 protein: CASDGLAGRTDTQYF
J gene: TRBJ2-1; clone size: -; D gene: TRBD2; V gene: TRBV6-5; CDR3 DNA: TGTGCCAGCACAAACCCGGGACTAGCGGCCAATGAGCAGTTCTTC; CDR3 protein: CASTNPGLAANEQFF
J gene: TRBJ2-7; clone size: -; D gene: TRBD1; V gene: TRBV5-4; CDR3 DNA: TGTGCCAGCAGCTACAGGGGTTACGAGCAGTACTTC; CDR3 protein: CASSYRGYEQYF
J gene: TRBJ1-5; clone size: once; D gene: TRBD1; V gene: TRBV19; CDR3 DNA: TGTGCCAGTATCCCGGACAGGTATAGCAATCAGCCCCAGCATTTT; CDR3 protein: CASIPDRYSNQPQHF
J gene: TRBJ2-7; clone size: -; D gene: -; V gene: TRBV29-1; CDR3 DNA: TGCAGCGTCGAAGGGGCAGGTTCCGAGCAGTACTTC; CDR3 protein: CSVEGAGSEQYF
J gene: TRBJ1-1; clone size: -; D gene: -; V gene: TRBV6-5; CDR3 DNA: TGTGCCAGCAGTCAAGCCGGAGGCACTGAAGCTTTCTTT; CDR3 protein: CASSQAGGTEAFF
J gene: TRBJ2-2; clone size: -; D gene: TRBD1; V gene: TRBV7-3; CDR3 DNA: TGTGCCAGCAGCCCCGGGACAGGGTTGGGCGGGGAGCTGTTTTTT; CDR3 protein: CASSPGTGLGGELFF
J gene: TRBJ1-2; clone size: -; D gene: -; V gene: TRBV4-2; CDR3 DNA: TGTGCCAGCAGCCAAGATCGGACAGTCTATGGCTACACCTTC; CDR3 protein: CASSQDRTVYGYTF
J gene: TRBJ1-2; clone size: -; D gene: TRBD1; V gene: TRBV7-9; CDR3 DNA: TGTGCCAGCAGCACAAATGCCGGACAGGTCAACTATGGCTACACCTTC; CDR3 protein: CASSTNAGQVNYGYTF